This entry lists 3 T cell receptor beta chains sequenced from one sample in a study of T cells after yellow fever vaccination. One entry per CDR3 protein results from TCRdb running MiXCR on the 5' RACE reads. The sample has 500,000 to 700,000 distinct CDR3 sequences, roughly 21% seen once. The sequencing used PBMCs, collected 15 days after the yellow fever booster vaccination. The receptors originated from a man aged 25 to 40 who received the YFV17D yellow fever vaccine.

V is TRBV21-1 and J is TRBJ2-5. TRBV21-1 is listed as a pseudogene. The CDR3 has 18 amino acids. Here the CDR3 reads CATPRRTQGALYQETQYF. Here the CDR3 DNA reads TGTGCCACCCCACGCAGAACCCAGGGGGCTCTTTACCAAGAGACCCAGTACTTC.

This clonotype was observed a single time. The chain recombines TRBV19 with TRBJ2-7, with D possibly TRBD1 on 6 matching bases. This CDR3 is 14 amino acids long. The germline gives CDR1 LNHDA, CDR2 SQIVND (reference sequence). Deletions cut 5 bases from V and 4 bases from J, with 15 bases between. CDR3 sequence: CASSDGQKIYEQYF. Here the CDR3 DNA reads TGTGCCAGTAGTGACGGACAGAAGATTTACGAGCAGTACTTC.

The chain uses TRBV14 and TRBJ1-2; TRBD1 agrees at 12 bases. The V segment lost 1 base and the J segment 8 bases; nucleotides outside the gene matches: 5. The germline CDR1 and CDR2 sequences are SGHDN and FVKESK. The CDR3 extends over 15 amino acids. The CDR3 bases are TGTGCCAGCAGCCAAGCCGGGACAGGGGGCCACGGCTACACCTTC. Translated: CASSQAGTGGHGYTF.